This TCR beta chain was observed in a study of memory CD4+ T cells and cytomegalovirus serostatus. This table comes from immunoSEQ multiplex PCR, and its TCRdb copy is limited to in-frame clones, with some not included. Among 55,000 to 65,000 clones listed, 81% were seen once. The ends lost 4 bases at V and 8 bases at J; junction bases unmatched: 9. This CDR3 spans 14 amino acids. Germline V gene sequence: CDR1 SGDLS, CDR2 YYNGEE. The sort gate was single viable CD3+CD4+CD8-CD45RO+ cells for memory CD4+ T cells. After thawing, CD4+ T cells were positively selected. The V and J genes are TRBV9 and TRBJ2-1; TRBD2 aligns across 7 bases. The origin of this receptor is an adult in good health and CMV-seronegative. The sequenced sample consisted of memory CD4+ T cells from blood. The CDR3, as DNA: TGTGCCAGCAGCTCCTATGGGGGGGTTGATGAGCAGTTCTTC. Amino acid sequence: CASSSYGGVDEQFF.